A selection of T cell receptor beta chains follows, all from one sample in a study of T-cell reconstitution after alpha-beta-depleted transplantation in children. TCRdb reprocessed the PCR reads via MiXCR and lists one record per CDR3 protein. The repertoire holds 200,000 to 250,000 distinct CDR3 sequences, with approximately 10% as singletons. Here the sequenced sample was PBMCs, taken before TCRalphabeta/CD19-depleted stem cell transplant. These receptors were obtained from a child younger than two with acute myeloid leukemia, due to receive a stem cell transplant. Both conserved end residues are part of each CDR3.

j_call	v_call	cdr3_aa
TRBJ2-1	TRBV6-6	CASTSYLFDEQFF
TRBJ1-6	TRBV19	CASRSTGRSSYNSPLHF
TRBJ2-1	TRBV5-1	CASSLEPADYNEQFF
TRBJ1-1	TRBV20-1	CSARGAAGANTEAFF
TRBJ1-6	TRBV7-2	CASSLVGGIDSPLHF
TRBJ2-7	TRBV7-8	CASSQATVEQYF
TRBJ2-1	TRBV18	CASSPPGLAAYNEQFF
TRBJ2-1	TRBV5-1	CASSFGGLAGEHEQFF
TRBJ1-1	TRBV6-1	CVSSATGGLSVAFF
TRBJ2-1	TRBV7-8	CASRPGQRIFNEQFF
TRBJ1-2	TRBV10-3	CAISDPTGTPGYTF
TRBJ1-1	TRBV11-2	CASSLAGRNVNTEAFF
TRBJ2-7	TRBV7-6	CASSLVGGPQGAYEQYF
TRBJ1-6	TRBV14	CASSRQGNNSPLHF
TRBJ1-3	TRBV15	CATSRASRGDTIYF
TRBJ2-6	TRBV29-1	CSVGRSGTDNVLTF
TRBJ2-7	TRBV20-1	CSASFVGEQYF
TRBJ2-7	TRBV5-1	CASSLEAEDEQYF
TRBJ2-7	TRBV7-9	CASSLRGTDYEQYF
TRBJ2-5	TRBV5-1	CASSLGDREWKTQYF